This T cell receptor (beta chain) came from a study of T cell responses to AZD1222 COVID-19 vaccine. TCRdb keeps only in-frame clones here, not all; method: immunoSEQ multiplex PCR. The sample consists of 75,000 to 100,000 clones, approximately 90% of them appearing once. Note on this clone: This same CDR3 is encoded by further DNA sequences in the sample.

The CDR3 sequence is 12 residues long. V was shortened by 1 base and J by 6 bases, with 4 bases between the two germline ends. Germline CDR1 reads MDHEN; CDR2 reads SYDVKM. The material sequenced was peripheral blood, taken on day 0 of AZD1222 vaccination. The chain links TRBV28 to TRBJ1-5, with D unresolved. The sequence derives from an adult in good health. DNA of the CDR3: TGTGCCAGCAGTTTATTGGGTCAGCCCCAGCATTTT. Residues: CASSLLGQPQHF.